This note documents a single T cell receptor (beta chain) sequence. The record originates from a study of cytomegalovirus exposure and HLA in healthy donors. In the PCR, 60 Vbeta and 13 Jbeta primers were used. Data came from immunoSEQ multiplex PCR; TCRdb stores just in-frame clones and leaves some out. This table has about 120,000 clones, around three quarters appearing once. The V gene's germline CDR1 is SGHRS and CDR2 YFSETQ. This CDR3 is 15 amino acids long. With 0 bases removed from V and 2 bases from J, the gap between germline ends came to 11 bases. What was sequenced was PBMCs. The origin of this receptor is a woman aged 40 to 50 in good health and CMV-seronegative. V usage is TRBV5-1 and J usage is TRBJ2-5; tentative D call: TRBD1 (7 bases). CDR3 amino acids: CASSLAAGQQETQYF. DNA of the CDR3: TGCGCCAGCAGCTTGGCCGCGGGACAGCAAGAGACCCAGTACTTC.